These T cell receptor beta chains were read from a single sample in a study of blood T cell repertoires in COVID-19. Some clones are missing from TCRdb's copy, which holds only in-frame ones; the method was immunoSEQ multiplex PCR. The repertoire holds 180,000 or so clones, with approximately 92% as singletons. The source material was PBMCs or T cells enriched from blood (not recorded which). These receptors came from a woman aged 40 to 55 with acute COVID-19. The conserved cysteine and the conserved F or W are not part of the CDR3 here. Rows give clone size only sometimes, using once, few, many, or a class for an expanded clone.

TRBJ1-5 | NA | 11 | TRBV6-5 | ASSRDRGQPQH
TRBJ1-2 | NA | 13 | TRBV5-1 | ASSLNGQVDYGYT
TRBJ1-1 | NA | 14 | TRBV10-3 | AISESRQGVVTEAF
TRBJ2-2 | NA | 12 | TRBV2 | ASSAGTLAQELF
TRBJ2-4 | NA | 11 | TRBV7-9 | ASSPGSKNIQY
TRBJ2-1 | NA | 11 | TRBV12-3/TRBV12-4 | ASSLARYNEQF
TRBJ1-2 | NA | 12 | TRBV3-1/TRBV3-2 | ASSRTGGGYGYT
TRBJ2-1 | NA | 13 | TRBV5-1 | ASSPGLAGSNEQF
TRBJ2-5 | NA | 11 | TRBV3-1/TRBV3-2 | ASSPQGIETQY
TRBJ2-7 | few | 13 | TRBV5-6 | ASRRDRGGVYEQY
TRBJ2-7 | NA | 13 | TRBV18 | ASSPPSGQSYEQY
TRBJ2-7 | NA | 13 | TRBV27 | ASRTSLGLSYEQY
TRBJ2-5 | NA | 13 | TRBV6-1 | ASSGRRTGRETQY
TRBJ2-3 | NA | 16 | TRBV11-2 | ASSLTSYSGGWPDTQY
TRBJ2-7 | NA | 12 | TRBV11-3 | ASSLRDGVYEQY
TRBJ2-7 | once | 18 | TRBV19 | ASSLLMLPGLAGGPGEQY
TRBJ2-1 | NA | 13 | TRBV6-5 | ASSYSSGRYNEQF
TRBJ1-6 | NA | 13 | TRBV10-3 | AISESGGENSPLH
TRBJ2-2 | once | 13 | TRBV5-1 | ASSSTSSNTGELF
TRBJ1-2 | NA | 13 | TRBV9 | ASSAVGGDSAGYT
TRBJ1-2 | NA | 12 | TRBV5-1 | ASSPGGGNYGYT
TRBJ2-7 | NA | 13 | TRBV24-1 | ATSDSPGGSYEQY
TRBJ2-2 | NA | 14 | TRBV7-9 | ASSRGTGEFAGELF
TRBJ1-2 | NA | 12 | TRBV4-3 | ASSQDDRSYGYT
TRBJ2-6 | NA | 15 | TRBV2 | ASRQRTGGSGANVLT
TRBJ2-1 | NA | 13 | TRBV18 | ASSPDSGAYNEQF
TRBJ2-5 | NA | 13 | TRBV4-2 | ASSQSGLSKETQY
TRBJ2-7 | NA | 14 | TRBV6-5 | ASSYMVGGFSYEQY
TRBJ1-2 | NA | 14 | TRBV19 | ASTSGYGDESGGYT